These 25 T cell receptor beta chains were sequenced from one sample in a study of naive and memory T cell subsets. The sample's treatment: skin biopsy from PPD injection site in Mantoux-positive individual. The library had UMIs added by 3' ligation of an oligonucleotide to TCR cDNA. Amplification of ligated cDNA took four PCR rounds with SP2 and nested alpha and beta constant primers. MiXCR, applied by TCRdb to the UMI-ligation and nested PCR reads, yields one record per CDR3 protein. The table records about 37,000 distinct CDR3 sequences, 8% to 13% of them present only once. The sample in question was skin, obtained from a tuberculin skin test site. The receptors here all came from an adult in good health.

V usage is TRBV5-1 and J usage is TRBJ2-3; D not certain. Germline CDR1 SGHRS, CDR2 YFSETQ. The CDR3 totals 16 residues. The V end lost 4 bases, the J end lost 3 bases, and 18 bases lay between the germline ends. In DNA, the CDR3 is TGCGCCAGCAGCCCATTCCAGGACGGTCATACAGATACGCAGTATTTT. Protein: CASSPFQDGHTDTQYF.

There are a few counts of this clonotype. This rearrangement joins TRBV3-1 to TRBJ1-5; D is ambiguous. Trimming cost V 3 bases and J 0 bases, with 3 bases left between them. The V gene's germline CDR1 is LGHDT and CDR2 YNNKEL (reference sequence). The CDR3 runs 13 residues. The CDR3, as DNA: TGTGCCAGCAGCCAGGGTAGCAATCAGCCCCAGCATTTT. Translating it yields CASSQGSNQPQHF. Supplemented by reference TRBV3-1 and TRBJ1-5, the full variable domain reads DTAVSQTPKYLVTQMGNDKSIKCEQNLGHDTMYWYKQDSKKFLKIMFSYNNKELIINETVPNRFSPKSPDKAHLNLHINSLELGDSAVYFCASSQGSNQPQHFGDGTRLSIL.

The chain couples TRBV10-3 to TRBJ2-2; either TRBD1 or TRBD2 may supply D (5 bases each). Germline assignment: CDR1 ENHRY and CDR2 SYGVKD. Trimming removed 6 bases at V and 1 base at J, with 15 bases between. The CDR3 runs 16 residues. CDR3 nucleotides: TGTGCCATCAGAGGGGAGTGGACTGTGAACACCGGGGAGCTGTTTTTT. This sequence encodes CAIRGEWTVNTGELFF.

This clonotype was picked up many times. The rearrangement uses TRBV7-9 and TRBJ2-7; D is unresolved. This CDR3 spans 16 amino acids. Trimming cost V 4 bases and J 5 bases, with 21 bases left between them. Looked up from germline, CDR1 is SEHNR and CDR2 is FQNEAQ (reference sequence). The CDR3 DNA reads TGTGCCAGCAGCTCCTGGGGAAGTAATCCAACCCACGAGCAGTACTTC. This sequence encodes CASSSWGSNPTHEQYF.

The chain is built from TRBV12-3 or TRBV12-4 and TRBJ2-3, with 8 bases aligning to TRBD2. The CDR3 extends over 16 amino acids. V was clipped by 2 bases and J by 5 bases; unmatched bases: 9. DNA for the CDR3: TGTGCCAGCAGTTTACGCGGGGGGCCCAGTGAAGATACGCAGTATTTT. Encoded protein: CASSLRGGPSEDTQYF.

This clonotype was counted many times. The rearrangement uses TRBV2 and TRBJ2-2; D might be TRBD2 (5 bases). Trimming cost V 7 bases and J 4 bases, with 7 bases left between them. The CDR3 runs 12 residues. Germline V CDR1 and CDR2: SNHLY, FYNNEI. The CDR3 nucleotides read TGTGCCAGCAATCGGGGCACCGGGGAGCTGTTTTTT. This sequence encodes CASNRGTGELFF.

This clonotype was observed a handful of times. The chain links TRBV6-2 or TRBV6-3 to TRBJ2-1; D may be TRBD2 (6 bases). CDR3 length equals 14 residues. V shed 7 bases and J shed 6 bases, with 16 bases lying between them. Germline lookup yields CDR1 MNHEY and CDR2 SVGEGT. The CDR3 is CASNPGGMSNEQFF. In nucleotides, the CDR3 is TGTGCCAGCAATCCAGGCGGGATGTCCAATGAGCAGTTCTTC.

This clonotype came up a few times. A much larger clone lies one base from this, so it may be a read error. This rearrangement joins TRBV12-3 or TRBV12-4 to TRBJ2-3; TRBD2 agrees at 11 bases. CDR3 size: 16 residues. After removal of 1 base from V and 6 bases from J, the junction contained 6 bases not matched to a gene. The CDR3 bases are TGTGCCAGCAGTTTAGGCCTAGCGGGGGGCGGGGATACGCAGTATTTT. It encodes CASSLGLAGGGDTQYF.

There are a few counts of this clonotype. The chain combines TRBV11-2 with TRBJ2-2, with TRBD2 matching over 7 bases. Trimming removed 1 base from V and 2 bases from J; junction bases left unmatched: 13. In germline, CDR1 is SGHAT, CDR2 FQNNGV. CDR3 length: 19 amino acids. CDR3 sequence (DNA): TGTGCCAGCAGCTTAGGGTGGCTAGCGGCGTACGTTAACACCGGGGAGCTGTTTTTT. Protein sequence: CASSLGWLAAYVNTGELFF.

This clonotype is medium-sized. The V call is TRBV7-9, the J call TRBJ2-3, with 10 bases fitting TRBD2. There are 15 residues in the CDR3. Unmatched junction bases numbered 3, after V lost 5 bases and J lost 1 base. Germline V gene sequence: CDR1 SEHNR, CDR2 FQNEAQ (reference sequence). CDR3 protein: CASSRTSGGTDTQYF. The CDR3 DNA reads TGTGCCAGCAGCCGTACTAGCGGGGGCACAGATACGCAGTATTTT.

In its sample, this clonotype was seen many times. This rearrangement joins TRBV2 to TRBJ2-5; 7 bases agree with TRBD2. Germline V lookup: CDR1 SNHLY, CDR2 FYNNEI. This CDR3 spans 14 amino acids. The junction had 7 bases not matched to a gene; V was cut back by 7 bases and J by 2 bases. In DNA form, the CDR3 reads TGTGCCAGCACTTCTAGCGGAAGACAAGAGACCCAGTACTTC. This gives the protein CASTSSGRQETQYF.

Ten or more counts support this clonotype. CDR3: CASSLRDRATDTQYF. The CDR3 coding sequence is TGTGCCAGCAGTCTCCGGGACAGAGCCACAGATACGCAGTATTTT. This chain connects TRBV12-3 or TRBV12-4 to TRBJ2-3; 7 bases line up with TRBD1. V shed 5 bases, J shed 2 bases, and the junction held 7 bases outside the gene matches. The CDR3 runs to 15 residues.

This clonotype was observed a few times. The chain is built from TRBV27 and TRBJ1-1, with TRBD1 matching 7 bases. Unmatched junction bases numbered 12, after V lost 8 bases and J lost 3 bases. The CDR3 runs 15 residues. In germline, CDR1 is MNHEY, CDR2 SMNVEV (reference sequence). The CDR3 here is CASALFGTAHTEAFF. CDR3 bases: TGTGCCAGCGCCCTCTTCGGGACAGCACACACTGAAGCTTTCTTT.

Note on this clonotype: Likely a read error: the CDR3 ends without its conserved phenylalanine or tryptophan. The chain employs TRBV7-9 and TRBJ2-4, with 8 bases matching TRBD1. The CDR3 has 14 amino acids. Looked up from germline, CDR1 is SEHNR and CDR2 is FQNEAQ (reference sequence). Losses at the gene ends were 5 bases for V and 3 bases for J; bases not matched to a gene: 3. CDR3 region: CASSVTGGKNIQYL. CDR3 DNA: TGTGCCAGCAGCGTTACAGGGGGCAAAAACATTCAGTACCTC.

This clonotype has more than one count but fewer than ten. The CDR3 DNA reads as TGCGCCAGCAGCCGGGACAGCCAGGAGGAAAAACTGTTTTTT. Translation gives CASSRDSQEEKLFF. The rearrangement links TRBV5-1 to TRBJ1-4, with 7 bases lining up with TRBD1. V shed 4 bases, J shed 8 bases, and the junction held 8 bases outside the gene matches. This CDR3 contains 14 residues. Germline-derived CDR1 and CDR2 are SGHRS and YFSETQ.

Many counts were recorded for this clonotype. The V gene is TRBV15, the J gene TRBJ2-1; 7 bases map to TRBD2. The CDR3 totals 15 residues. The V segment lost 5 bases and the J segment 4 bases; nucleotides outside the gene matches: 8. Germline V CDR1 and CDR2: LNHNV, YYDKDF (reference sequence). CDR3 protein: CATSPPLALYNEQFF. CDR3 nucleotides: TGTGCCACCAGCCCACCACTAGCGTTGTACAATGAGCAGTTCTTC. The variable domain in full, with the rest retrieved from reference TRBV15 and TRBJ2-1, is DAMVIQNPRYQVTQFGKPVTLSCSQTLNHNVMYWYQQKSSQAPKLLFHYYDKDFNNEADTPDNFQSRRPNTSFCFLDIRSPGLGDTAMYLCATSPPLALYNEQFFGPGTRLTVL.

This clonotype has only a few counts. J is TRBJ2-2 and V is TRBV5-1, with D possibly being TRBD1 (6 bases). The CDR3 runs to 15 residues. V was clipped by 2 bases and J by 3 bases, with 11 bases between them. Germline loops: CDR1 SGHRS, CDR2 YFSETQ. The DNA for the CDR3 is TGCGCCAGCAGCTTATTGGACAGCGACACCGGGGAGCTGTTTTTT. This sequence encodes CASSLLDSDTGELFF.

The rearrangement uses TRBV10-3 and TRBJ2-1; 9 bases are shared with TRBD2. The V and J ends lost 2 bases and 0 bases, in that order; junction bases with no gene match: 5. The CDR3 has 17 residues. Germline V CDR1 and CDR2: ENHRY, SYGVKD. CDR3 in amino acids: CAISERLAGSSYNEQFF. The CDR3 nucleotides read TGTGCCATCAGTGAGAGGCTAGCGGGGAGCTCCTACAATGAGCAGTTCTTC.

The sample holds many counts of this clonotype. V usage is TRBV18 and J usage is TRBJ2-3; weak D call: TRBD2 (6 bases). V was trimmed by 2 bases and J by 2 bases, leaving 11 bases between them. There are 15 residues in the CDR3. Per germline, CDR1 KGHSH and CDR2 LQKENI. The CDR3 DNA reads as TGTGCCAGCTCACCAGTAGCGGACCTCACAGATACGCAGTATTTT. Its protein is CASSPVADLTDTQYF.

This clonotype was recorded at least ten times. V gene TRBV20-1 combines with J gene TRBJ2-3; the D is unclear. The CDR3 has 15 residues. Germline V gene data show CDR1 as DFQATT and CDR2 as SNEGSKA (reference sequence). V lost 1 base, J lost 4 bases, and 15 bases lay in between. CDR3 bases: TGCAGTGCTAGAGGCGGAGCTCGGGCTGCAGATACGCAGTATTTT. Translating it yields CSARGGARAADTQYF.

By sample fraction, this clonotype is medium-sized. The chain couples TRBV9 to TRBJ1-6; 9 nucleotides line up with TRBD1. The CDR3 is made up of 15 amino acids. Germline V gene sequence: CDR1 SGDLS, CDR2 YYNGEE. The V segment lost 3 bases and the J segment 8 bases; nucleotides outside the gene matches: 6. The CDR3 sequence: CASSGGGQGYSPLHF. The CDR3 DNA sequence: TGTGCCAGCAGCGGAGGGGGACAGGGATATTCACCCCTCCACTTT. Drawing the rest from reference TRBV9 and TRBJ1-6, the complete variable domain is DSGVTQTPKHLITATGQRVTLRCSPRSGDLSVYWYQQSLDQGLQFLIQYYNGEERAKGNILERFSAQQFPDLHSELNLSSLELGDSALYFCASSGGGQGYSPLHFGNGTRLTVT.

This clonotype was picked up a small number of times. The CDR3 is CASSILTGGATRTEAFF. The CDR3 bases are TGTGCCAGTAGCATCCTGACAGGGGGCGCGACTAGGACTGAAGCTTTCTTT. The rearrangement joins TRBV19 to TRBJ1-1; 10 nucleotides agree with TRBD1. The CDR3 has 17 residues. With 6 bases clipped from V and 5 bases from J, the junction kept 15 bases outside the gene matches. Germline V CDR1 and CDR2: LNHDA, SQIVND (reference sequence).

This clonotype was seen more than once but under ten times. The chain uses TRBV5-1 and TRBJ2-3, with 10 bases lining up with TRBD1. V lost 4 bases to trimming and J lost 0 bases; unmatched junction nucleotides: 8. Germline V lookup: CDR1 SGHRS, CDR2 YFSETQ. This CDR3 region has 17 residues. CDR3 protein: CASSQTGGTRSTDTQYF. For the CDR3, the DNA is TGCGCCAGCAGCCAGACAGGGGGCACCAGGAGCACAGATACGCAGTATTTT.

This rearrangement joins TRBV12-3 or TRBV12-4 to TRBJ1-5; 9 nucleotides align to TRBD1. V gave up 5 bases and J gave up 7 bases; unmatched junction bases: 9. The CDR3 covers 15 residues. CDR3 in amino acids: CASSPGQGGFQPQHF. CDR3 DNA sequence: TGTGCCAGCAGTCCGGGACAGGGAGGGTTCCAGCCCCAGCATTTT.

This clonotype came up many times. The chain is built from TRBV7-2 and TRBJ2-7; D may be TRBD1 (6 bases). This CDR3 contains 15 residues. Trimming shortened V by 5 bases and J by 2 bases, and 16 bases separated the two germline ends. The germline gives CDR1 SGHTA, CDR2 FQGNSA. CDR3 residues: CASSRDRDMTYEQYF. As DNA, the CDR3 is TGTGCCAGCAGCCGAGATCGGGACATGACCTACGAGCAGTACTTC.